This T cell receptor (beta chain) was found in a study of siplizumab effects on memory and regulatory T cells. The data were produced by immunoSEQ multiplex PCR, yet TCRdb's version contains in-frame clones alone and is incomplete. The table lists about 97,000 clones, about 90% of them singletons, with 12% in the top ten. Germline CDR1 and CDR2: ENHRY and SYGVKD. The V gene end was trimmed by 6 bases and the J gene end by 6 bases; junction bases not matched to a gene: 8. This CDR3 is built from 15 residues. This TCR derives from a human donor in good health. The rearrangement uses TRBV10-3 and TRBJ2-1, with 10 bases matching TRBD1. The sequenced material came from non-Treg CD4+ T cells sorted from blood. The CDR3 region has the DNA TGTGCCATCAGGGGGTCGACAGGGGGCTTCAATGAGCAGTTCTTC. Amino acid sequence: CAIRGSTGGFNEQFF.